A single sample gave rise to the 7 T cell receptor beta chains below, sequenced in a study of PD-1 blockade in classical Hodgkin lymphoma. Each patient's relapse followed autologous stem cell transplantation, and brentuximab vedotin exposure varied. The table came from immunoSEQ multiplex PCR; TCRdb's copy has only in-frame clones and leaves some out. The table lists fewer than 90,000 clones, under 95% of them singletons. Material: peripheral blood mononuclear cells (PBMCs), obtained at baseline. Receptors were obtained from a human donor with classical Hodgkin lymphoma.

The gene calls are TRBV19 and TRBJ1-2, with D perhaps TRBD1 (5 bases). Germline V gene data show CDR1 as LNHDA and CDR2 as SQIVND (reference sequence). The CDR3 loop spans 11 amino acids. Trimming removed 4 bases from V and 13 bases from J, with 13 bases in between. The CDR3 DNA is TGTGCCAGTAGTACCCTCCCCGGGGGCACCTTC. This gives the protein CASSTLPGGTF.

The V and J genes are TRBV30 and TRBJ2-2, with D possibly matching TRBD1 (6 bases). The CDR3 spans 14 residues. CDR1 and CDR2 from the germline V gene are GTSNPN and SVGIG (reference sequence). V lost 4 bases, J lost 8 bases, and 17 bases lay in between. The chain's CDR3 is CAWIAGEFFGELFF. DNA of the CDR3: TGTGCCTGGATAGCAGGGGAGTTTTTTGGGGAGCTGTTTTTT.

The chain combines TRBV5-1 with TRBJ1-6, with D perhaps matching TRBD1 (6 bases). Germline-derived CDR1 and CDR2 are SGHRS and YFSETQ. CDR3 length: 15 residues. V lost 1 base and J 9 bases, leaving 14 bases between the germline ends. CDR3 DNA: TGCGCCAGCAGCTTGAACCGGGACACTTTTTCACCCCTCCACTTT. It yields the protein CASSLNRDTFSPLHF.

The rearrangement links TRBV5-1 to TRBJ2-2; the D gene is possibly TRBD2 (6 bases). The V end was cut by 4 bases, the J end by 5 bases, with 12 bases between. The CDR3 runs to 14 residues. Per the germline V gene, CDR1 is SGHRS and CDR2 is YFSETQ. In DNA form, the CDR3 reads TGCGCCAGCAGCCTGCGGGGTGGTACCGGGGAGCTGTTTTTT. Translated, it gives CASSLRGGTGELFF.

This chain links TRBV5-1 with TRBJ2-7; D uncertain. V was shortened by 0 bases and J by 0 bases, with 13 bases between the two germline ends. Germline V gives CDR1 SGHRS, CDR2 YFSETQ. The CDR3 is 16 amino acids. Here the CDR3 reads CASSLDVTASSYEQYF. The CDR3 region has the DNA TGCGCCAGCAGCTTGGATGTGACCGCCAGCTCCTACGAGCAGTACTTC.

The V gene is TRBV5-6, the J gene TRBJ1-1, with D unresolved. Germline-derived CDR1 and CDR2 are SGHDT and YYEEEE. The length of the CDR3 is 13 residues. The V gene lost 2 bases and the J gene lost 3 bases, with 8 bases spanning the gap. CDR3 protein: CASSFGGDTEAFF. CDR3 nucleotides: TGTGCCAGCAGCTTTGGAGGAGACACTGAAGCTTTCTTT. The full variable domain, completed using reference TRBV5-6 and TRBJ1-1, is DAGVTQSPTHLIKTRGQQVTLRCSPKSGHDTVSWYQQALGQGPQFIFQYYEEEERQRGNFPDRFSGHQFPNYSSELNVNALLLGDSALYLCASSFGGDTEAFFGQGTRLTVV.

The V and J genes are TRBV18 and TRBJ2-1; the D gene is possibly TRBD2 (6 bases). Germline assignment: CDR1 KGHSH and CDR2 LQKENI. Trimming left V 5 bases short and J 5 bases short, with 13 bases between. CDR3 size: 14 residues. The CDR3 protein is CASSKEDYNNEQFF. Written as DNA, the CDR3 is TGTGCCAGCTCAAAAGAGGACTATAACAATGAGCAGTTCTTC.